The rows below give T cell receptor beta chains drawn from one sample of a study of T cells in Graves' hyperthyroidism and ophthalmopathy. TCRdb ran MiXCR on the multiplex PCR reads and lists one entry per CDR3 protein. The sample holds around 390,000 distinct CDR3 sequences, approximately 15% seen once. Sample: blood. These receptors all come from a woman younger than 45 with Graves' ophthalmopathy. The CDR3 runs from the conserved cysteine through the conserved F or W. A D gene is named only where the DNA matches it firmly. Size is omitted from some rows. Given values are once, few, many or a class for expanded clones.

CDR3 DNA: TGCGCCAGCAGCTGGGCAGGGGAAGTTTCACCCCTCCACTTT; CDR3 protein: CASSWAGEVSPLHF; clone size: many; V gene: TRBV5-1; J gene: TRBJ1-6; D gene: NA
CDR3 DNA: TGTGCCAGCAGCCGCAGGGGCCTCCCGTACCAAGAGACCCAGTACTTC; CDR3 protein: CASSRRGLPYQETQYF; clone size: many; V gene: TRBV7-9; J gene: TRBJ2-5; D gene: NA
CDR3 DNA: TGTGCCAGCCTAAGCGGACTGTCCCAAACAGATACGCAGTATTTT; CDR3 protein: CASLSGLSQTDTQYF; clone size: many; V gene: TRBV12-3/TRBV12-4; J gene: TRBJ2-3; D gene: NA
CDR3 DNA: TGTGCCAGCAGCCTTAACGCGGGACGTAATTCACCCCTCCACTTT; CDR3 protein: CASSLNAGRNSPLHF; clone size: many; V gene: TRBV3-1; J gene: TRBJ1-6; D gene: NA
CDR3 DNA: TGTGCCAGCAGCGGGACTAGCGGAGCCTTCAACAATGAGCAGTTCTTC; CDR3 protein: CASSGTSGAFNNEQFF; clone size: few; V gene: TRBV7-9; J gene: TRBJ2-1; D gene: TRBD2
CDR3 DNA: TGTGCCAGCAGCCGAGACAGGGTTGGCGAGCAGTACTTC; CDR3 protein: CASSRDRVGEQYF; clone size: few; V gene: TRBV6-1; J gene: TRBJ2-7; D gene: TRBD1
CDR3 DNA: TGTGCCAGCAACGTAGTAATTAGCGGGGGAAGGACCTACGAGCAGTACTTC; CDR3 protein: CASNVVISGGRTYEQYF; clone size: few; V gene: TRBV9; J gene: TRBJ2-7; D gene: TRBD2
CDR3 DNA: TGTGCCTGGAGTGTACGCGGACCCGGGACAGCAAATCAGCCCCAGCATTTT; CDR3 protein: CAWSVRGPGTANQPQHF; clone size: many; V gene: TRBV30; J gene: TRBJ1-5; D gene: TRBD1
CDR3 DNA: TGTGCCAGCAGTTTAACGGATGCTTATAGCAATCAGCCCCAGCATTTT; CDR3 protein: CASSLTDAYSNQPQHF; clone size: many; V gene: TRBV28; J gene: TRBJ1-5; D gene: NA
CDR3 DNA: TGTGCCAGCAGTGTTTCCAGGGGCGCCTATAATTCACCCCTCCACTTT; CDR3 protein: CASSVSRGAYNSPLHF; clone size: many; V gene: TRBV28; J gene: TRBJ1-6; D gene: NA
CDR3 DNA: TGTGCCAGCAGCTTATGGGGGGGACCGACAGATACGCAGTATTTT; CDR3 protein: CASSLWGGPTDTQYF; clone size: many; V gene: TRBV7-3; J gene: TRBJ2-3; D gene: TRBD2
CDR3 DNA: TGTGTCGCCAGCAGGTTACAGGATTACAATGAGCAGTTCTTC; CDR3 protein: CVASRLQDYNEQFF; clone size: few; V gene: TRBV5-6; J gene: TRBJ2-1; D gene: NA
CDR3 DNA: TGTGCCAGCAGCCAAGCAGGGGGAGCAATTGAAGGCGAGCAGTACTTC; CDR3 protein: CASSQAGGAIEGEQYF; clone size: many; V gene: TRBV28; J gene: TRBJ2-7; D gene: TRBD1
CDR3 DNA: TGCGCCAGCAGCCCAAGAATCTCACAACTGAACACTGAAGCTTTCTTT; CDR3 protein: CASSPRISQLNTEAFF; clone size: many; V gene: TRBV4-1; J gene: TRBJ1-1; D gene: NA
CDR3 DNA: TGTGCCAGCAGTGAATTGGCAGGGGGCGACCAGCCCCAGCATTTT; CDR3 protein: CASSELAGGDQPQHF; clone size: few; V gene: TRBV6-1; J gene: TRBJ1-5; D gene: TRBD1
CDR3 DNA: TGCGCCAGCAGCCCGGAAGGGACTTTGACCGGGGAGCTGTTTTTT; CDR3 protein: CASSPEGTLTGELFF; clone size: NA; V gene: TRBV5-1; J gene: TRBJ2-2; D gene: NA
CDR3 DNA: TGTGCCAGCAGCCTACAGGGTAACGAGCAGTACTTC; CDR3 protein: CASSLQGNEQYF; clone size: many; V gene: TRBV11-2; J gene: TRBJ2-7; D gene: NA
CDR3 DNA: TGTGCCAGCTCACCCGGGACAGGGCCTACTAACTATGGCTACACCTTC; CDR3 protein: CASSPGTGPTNYGYTF; clone size: many; V gene: TRBV18; J gene: TRBJ1-2; D gene: TRBD1
CDR3 DNA: TGTGCCAGCAGTTTCCCACAGTCCTCTGGAAACACCATATATTTT; CDR3 protein: CASSFPQSSGNTIYF; clone size: many; V gene: TRBV28; J gene: TRBJ1-3; D gene: NA
CDR3 DNA: TGCAGTGCTAGATACTCGATGGAGCAGTTCTTC; CDR3 protein: CSARYSMEQFF; clone size: many; V gene: TRBV20-1; J gene: TRBJ2-1; D gene: NA
CDR3 DNA: TGTGCCAGCAGTTTGCCTTCTTTAGGGGCGGGCGGGACTGAAGCTTTCTTT; CDR3 protein: CASSLPSLGAGGTEAFF; clone size: many; V gene: TRBV12-3/TRBV12-4; J gene: TRBJ1-1; D gene: NA
CDR3 DNA: TGCAGCGCCGGGGGGGCAGGGTTGAACACTGAAGCTTTCTTT; CDR3 protein: CSAGGAGLNTEAFF; clone size: many; V gene: TRBV29-1; J gene: TRBJ1-1; D gene: NA
CDR3 DNA: TGTGCCTGGCTTTTTCAGCCGGGGCCAACTTCGTTAAGCTACACCTTC; CDR3 protein: CAWLFQPGPTSLSYTF; clone size: many; V gene: TRBV30; J gene: TRBJ1-2; D gene: NA
CDR3 DNA: TGTGCCAGCAGCCAAAGTGGGGGAACTAATGAAAAACTGTTTTTT; CDR3 protein: CASSQSGGTNEKLFF; clone size: few; V gene: TRBV9; J gene: TRBJ1-4; D gene: NA
CDR3 DNA: TGTGCCAGCAGTTACTACGGGGGGGCCCCTTACGAGCAGTACTTC; CDR3 protein: CASSYYGGAPYEQYF; clone size: NA; V gene: TRBV6-6; J gene: TRBJ2-7; D gene: TRBD2
CDR3 DNA: TGTGCCAGCAGCTCAGGACCGAACTACGAGCAGTACTTC; CDR3 protein: CASSSGPNYEQYF; clone size: few; V gene: TRBV5-4; J gene: TRBJ2-7; D gene: NA
CDR3 DNA: TGTGCCAGCTCACCACGGCGACAGCGTTCCTACGAGCAGTACTTC; CDR3 protein: CASSPRRQRSYEQYF; clone size: many; V gene: TRBV18; J gene: TRBJ2-7; D gene: NA
CDR3 DNA: TGTGCCTGGCGTCCCGGGGGGGGAAGAAACACCATATATTTT; CDR3 protein: CAWRPGGGRNTIYF; clone size: many; V gene: TRBV30; J gene: TRBJ1-3; D gene: NA
CDR3 DNA: TGCAGCGTTGTTCCGCAGGGGTTTGATGGCTACACCTTC; CDR3 protein: CSVVPQGFDGYTF; clone size: many; V gene: TRBV29-1; J gene: TRBJ1-2; D gene: NA
CDR3 DNA: TGTGCCAGCAGCTCCGCAGGGCTTTCAGGGAGCGGGACTACAGATACGCAGTATTTT; CDR3 protein: CASSSAGLSGSGTTDTQYF; clone size: NA; V gene: TRBV11-3; J gene: TRBJ2-3; D gene: TRBD2
CDR3 DNA: TGTGCCAGTGGCCTGAGGGTTTCGCATAGCAATCAGCCCCAGCATTTT; CDR3 protein: CASGLRVSHSNQPQHF; clone size: NA; V gene: TRBV19; J gene: TRBJ1-5; D gene: NA
CDR3 DNA: TGTGCCAGCAGCCGAAGAGTTAATGAAAAACTGTTTTTT; CDR3 protein: CASSRRVNEKLFF; clone size: many; V gene: TRBV27; J gene: TRBJ1-4; D gene: NA
CDR3 DNA: TGTGCCAGCAGCCAAGATCTCCTAGTAAGCAATGAGCAGTTCTTC; CDR3 protein: CASSQDLLVSNEQFF; clone size: many; V gene: TRBV3-1; J gene: TRBJ2-1; D gene: NA
CDR3 DNA: TGTGCCAGCAGCCAATGGCGGGGGGGCGGTTGGGTAGATACGCAGTATTTT; CDR3 protein: CASSQWRGGGWVDTQYF; clone size: many; V gene: TRBV3-1; J gene: TRBJ2-3; D gene: TRBD2
CDR3 DNA: TGTGCCAGCAGTTTAGAGGGGGCCTGGGGAGAGACCCAGTACTTC; CDR3 protein: CASSLEGAWGETQYF; clone size: many; V gene: TRBV28; J gene: TRBJ2-5; D gene: TRBD1
CDR3 DNA: TGTGCCAGCAGTCAAACGGGGACTAACCAAGAGACCCAGTACTTC; CDR3 protein: CASSQTGTNQETQYF; clone size: NA; V gene: TRBV7-6; J gene: TRBJ2-5; D gene: TRBD2
CDR3 DNA: TGTGCCAGCAGGAACTCCGGGGCCTATAATTCACCCCTCCACTTT; CDR3 protein: CASRNSGAYNSPLHF; clone size: few; V gene: TRBV6-1; J gene: TRBJ1-6; D gene: NA
CDR3 DNA: TGTGCCAGCAGTTACAGGGCAGGGCCTGAAGCTTTCTTT; CDR3 protein: CASSYRAGPEAFF; clone size: few; V gene: TRBV6-5; J gene: TRBJ1-1; D gene: NA
CDR3 DNA: TGTGCCAGCAGCTCTGGGGGGGGGAAACACAATGAGCAGTTCTTC; CDR3 protein: CASSSGGGKHNEQFF; clone size: NA; V gene: TRBV6-1; J gene: TRBJ2-1; D gene: TRBD2
CDR3 DNA: TGCGCCAGCAGCCAAGATGCAGGGGCGGAAGAGACCCAGTACTTC; CDR3 protein: CASSQDAGAEETQYF; clone size: many; V gene: TRBV4-1; J gene: TRBJ2-5; D gene: NA
CDR3 DNA: TGTGCCTGCCTGGGGGGCCCGACTGAAGCTTTCTTT; CDR3 protein: CACLGGPTEAFF; clone size: NA; V gene: TRBV30; J gene: TRBJ1-1; D gene: NA
CDR3 DNA: TGTGCCAGCGGGACAGAAGCTTTCTTT; CDR3 protein: CASGTEAFF; clone size: many; V gene: TRBV2; J gene: TRBJ1-1; D gene: NA
CDR3 DNA: TGTGCCAGCCTCCCCCCAGGGCGGCTGAACACTGAAGCTTTCTTT; CDR3 protein: CASLPPGRLNTEAFF; clone size: many; V gene: TRBV6-2/TRBV6-3; J gene: TRBJ1-1; D gene: NA
CDR3 DNA: TGTGCCAGCAGCTTAGCCAGCGGGGCCTTCACAGATACGCAGTATTTT; CDR3 protein: CASSLASGAFTDTQYF; clone size: many; V gene: TRBV11-3; J gene: TRBJ2-3; D gene: TRBD2
CDR3 DNA: TGCAGTGCTAGCTGGAGCACAGATACGCAGTATTTT; CDR3 protein: CSASWSTDTQYF; clone size: few; V gene: TRBV20-1; J gene: TRBJ2-3; D gene: NA
CDR3 DNA: TGCGCCAGCAGACTCTCAATGAGCTCTGGAAACACCATATATTTT; CDR3 protein: CASRLSMSSGNTIYF; clone size: many; V gene: TRBV5-1; J gene: TRBJ1-3; D gene: NA
CDR3 DNA: TGTGCCACCGGGACAGGCCTGAACACTGAAGCTTTCTTT; CDR3 protein: CATGTGLNTEAFF; clone size: many; V gene: TRBV19; J gene: TRBJ1-1; D gene: TRBD1
CDR3 DNA: TGTGCCATCAGACACAACCACACGCGGAAGACGCAGTATTTT; CDR3 protein: CAIRHNHTRKTQYF; clone size: NA; V gene: TRBV10-3; J gene: TRBJ2-3; D gene: NA
CDR3 DNA: TGTGCCAGCAGCCCCGGGGCAGGGGCGCCCAATGAGCAGTTCTTC; CDR3 protein: CASSPGAGAPNEQFF; clone size: few; V gene: TRBV6-1; J gene: TRBJ2-1; D gene: NA
CDR3 DNA: TGTGCCAGCAGTTCGACAGCCTCCTACGAGCAGTACTTC; CDR3 protein: CASSSTASYEQYF; clone size: many; V gene: TRBV12-3/TRBV12-4; J gene: TRBJ2-7; D gene: NA
CDR3 DNA: TGTGCCAGCAGCTTTTCTGGGACAGGGGCTGTCTACTATGGCTACACCTTC; CDR3 protein: CASSFSGTGAVYYGYTF; clone size: few; V gene: TRBV27; J gene: TRBJ1-2; D gene: TRBD1
CDR3 DNA: TGTGCCAGCAGCCCCAATGGGGGCTGGACTGAAGCTTTCTTT; CDR3 protein: CASSPNGGWTEAFF; clone size: many; V gene: TRBV7-3; J gene: TRBJ1-1; D gene: NA
CDR3 DNA: TGCAGCGTTGAAGATATGGCGGGACAGGGTTTCTCTGGAAACACCATATATTTT; CDR3 protein: CSVEDMAGQGFSGNTIYF; clone size: many; V gene: TRBV29-1; J gene: TRBJ1-3; D gene: TRBD1
CDR3 DNA: TGTGCCAGCAGTGTCGGGAAGCTGGTTGAAGCTTTCTTT; CDR3 protein: CASSVGKLVEAFF; clone size: many; V gene: TRBV6-1; J gene: TRBJ1-1; D gene: NA
CDR3 DNA: TGTGCCAGCAGCTTGTTGTTGGTCCGGGTAGGAGCAGATACGCAGTATTTT; CDR3 protein: CASSLLLVRVGADTQYF; clone size: few; V gene: TRBV5-6; J gene: TRBJ2-3; D gene: NA
CDR3 DNA: TGTGCCAGCAGTGGGTTGGGCGTTGGAAACACCATATATTTT; CDR3 protein: CASSGLGVGNTIYF; clone size: many; V gene: TRBV27; J gene: TRBJ1-3; D gene: NA
CDR3 DNA: TGTGCCAGCAAACGCCGGACAGGGGAAACCGGGGAGCTGTTTTTT; CDR3 protein: CASKRRTGETGELFF; clone size: many; V gene: TRBV28; J gene: TRBJ2-2; D gene: TRBD1
CDR3 DNA: TGCGCCAGCAGCCCATACTGGGAGGCAGCCGAAGCTTTCTTT; CDR3 protein: CASSPYWEAAEAFF; clone size: many; V gene: TRBV10-2; J gene: TRBJ1-1; D gene: NA
CDR3 DNA: TGTGCCAGCAGCTTTTTGGGACCCAGCTCCTACGAGCAGTACTTC; CDR3 protein: CASSFLGPSSYEQYF; clone size: many; V gene: TRBV11-1; J gene: TRBJ2-7; D gene: NA